This T cell receptor beta chain was identified during a study of cytomegalovirus exposure and HLA in healthy donors. Remarks on this clone: Its matching antigen is unknown.

The germline gives CDR1 MNHEY, CDR2 SMNVEV (reference sequence). The CDR3 totals 14 residues. V dropped 5 bases and J dropped 6 bases, with 13 bases sitting between them. Study-level results: Later on, an analysis found that several of the most significant clusters appeared to be linked to common viral pathogens, which included parvovirus B19. Cytomegalovirus association was assigned to about 150 TCR beta chains.

PCR involved 60 Vbeta and 13 Jbeta primers. Assay: immunoSEQ multiplex PCR; the TCRdb copy retains only in-frame clones and omits some. The table records 60,000 to 75,000 clones, approximately 74% of them present only once. The material sequenced was PBMCs. This sequence joins TRBV27 and TRBJ1-4; D is perhaps TRBD1 (5 bases). The TCR comes from a woman aged 30 to 39 in good health and CMV-seropositive. CDR3 sequence: CASSALTRDEKLFF. DNA of the CDR3: TGTGCCAGCAGTGCCTTGACCAGGGATGAAAAACTGTTTTTT. Variable domain in full (rest from reference TRBV27 and TRBJ1-4): EAQVTQNPRYLITVTGKKLTVTCSQNMNHEYMSWYRQDPGLGLRQIYYSMNVEVTDKGDVPEGYKVSRKEKRNFPLILESPSPNQTSLYFCASSALTRDEKLFFGSGTQLSVL.